A selection of T cell receptor beta chains follows, all from one sample in a study of shared clonotypes between healthy human individuals. Measured with immunoSEQ multiplex PCR; TCRdb has only the in-frame clones, and not every one. The sample yields 550,000 to 600,000 clones, 95% to 98% seen once. Sequencing used naive CD8+ T cells sorted from blood. The receptor set was obtained from a man aged 25-45 years in good health. Both conserved end residues are part of each CDR3. Each record gives: J gene, V gene, clone size, D gene, CDR3 protein, CDR3 DNA. The D gene is left open where the match is weak. Size is stated for part of the rows, as once, few or many counts, or as a class when the clone is expanded.

J gene: TRBJ1-5
V gene: TRBV6-5
clone size: few
D gene: .
CDR3 protein: CASSLGGEGNQPQHF
CDR3 DNA: TGTGCCAGCAGCCTCGGAGGGGAAGGGAATCAGCCCCAGCATTTT

J gene: TRBJ2-1
V gene: TRBV5-1
clone size: .
D gene: .
CDR3 protein: CASSLDIVGGSSNEQFF
CDR3 DNA: TGCGCCAGCAGCTTGGATATTGTTGGTGGGTCCTCCAATGAGCAGTTCTTC

J gene: TRBJ1-3
V gene: TRBV9
clone size: .
D gene: TRBD1
CDR3 protein: CASSSTGTGNTIYF
CDR3 DNA: TGTGCCAGCAGTTCGACAGGGACTGGAAACACCATATATTTT

J gene: TRBJ2-1
V gene: TRBV7-2
clone size: .
D gene: TRBD2
CDR3 protein: CASSPPTGGGFQQFF
CDR3 DNA: TGTGCCAGCAGCCCCCCTACGGGAGGGGGTTTTCAGCAGTTCTTC

J gene: TRBJ2-7
V gene: TRBV27
clone size: .
D gene: .
CDR3 protein: CASSPDYNRAYEQYF
CDR3 DNA: TGTGCCAGCAGTCCGGACTATAATCGAGCCTACGAGCAGTACTTC

J gene: TRBJ2-1
V gene: TRBV25-1
clone size: .
D gene: TRBD2
CDR3 protein: CASSEYVAGGTYNEQFF
CDR3 DNA: TGTGCCAGCAGTGAATATGTAGCGGGAGGGACCTACAATGAGCAGTTCTTC

J gene: TRBJ1-2
V gene: TRBV29-1
clone size: .
D gene: TRBD1
CDR3 protein: CSVEGWQGEGYTF
CDR3 DNA: TGCAGCGTTGAAGGCTGGCAGGGGGAGGGCTACACCTTC

J gene: TRBJ2-7
V gene: TRBV5-6
clone size: .
D gene: .
CDR3 protein: CASSLLDYEQYF
CDR3 DNA: TGTGCCAGCAGCCTTTTGGACTACGAGCAGTACTTC

J gene: TRBJ2-7
V gene: TRBV9
clone size: .
D gene: TRBD1
CDR3 protein: CASSAAWTGYEQYF
CDR3 DNA: TGTGCCAGCAGCGCCGCCTGGACAGGGTACGAGCAGTACTTC

J gene: TRBJ2-1
V gene: TRBV7-9
clone size: .
D gene: TRBD1
CDR3 protein: CASSPIQDRYNEQFF
CDR3 DNA: TGTGCCAGCAGCCCAATCCAGGACAGGTACAATGAGCAGTTCTTC

J gene: TRBJ2-7
V gene: TRBV6-5
clone size: .
D gene: TRBD1
CDR3 protein: CASSWGTGTGEQYF
CDR3 DNA: TGTGCCAGCAGTTGGGGGACAGGTACGGGCGAGCAGTACTTC

J gene: TRBJ2-3
V gene: TRBV14
clone size: .
D gene: TRBD2
CDR3 protein: CASSHRTSGSPTDTQYF
CDR3 DNA: TGTGCCAGCAGCCACCGGACTAGCGGAAGTCCCACAGATACGCAGTATTTT

J gene: TRBJ1-1
V gene: TRBV11-2
clone size: .
D gene: TRBD1
CDR3 protein: CASSPVTVGGPVAFF
CDR3 DNA: TGTGCCAGCAGCCCTGTGACAGTAGGGGGCCCGGTGGCTTTCTTT

J gene: TRBJ2-1
V gene: TRBV6-6
clone size: .
D gene: .
CDR3 protein: CAVLRMTYNEQFF
CDR3 DNA: TGTGCCGTCTTGAGGATGACCTACAATGAGCAGTTCTTC

J gene: TRBJ2-2
V gene: TRBV6-5
clone size: .
D gene: .
CDR3 protein: CASGRGPGTGELFF
CDR3 DNA: TGTGCCAGCGGGCGAGGGCCGGGCACCGGGGAGCTGTTTTTT

J gene: TRBJ2-7
V gene: TRBV7-2
clone size: few
D gene: .
CDR3 protein: CASSFSYEQYF
CDR3 DNA: TGTGCCAGCAGCTTTTCCTACGAGCAGTACTTC

J gene: TRBJ2-3
V gene: TRBV7-6
clone size: .
D gene: .
CDR3 protein: CASSLVAGRSTDTQYF
CDR3 DNA: TGTGCCAGCAGCTTAGTTGCGGGTCGAAGCACAGATACGCAGTATTTT

J gene: TRBJ1-5
V gene: TRBV27
clone size: .
D gene: .
CDR3 protein: CASSLWGSNQPQHF
CDR3 DNA: TGTGCCAGCAGTTTATGGGGCAGCAATCAGCCCCAGCATTTT

J gene: TRBJ2-7
V gene: TRBV6-8
clone size: .
D gene: TRBD2
CDR3 protein: CASRQPPAGGYEQYF
CDR3 DNA: TGTGCCAGCAGACAGCCGCCTGCGGGAGGGTACGAGCAGTACTTC